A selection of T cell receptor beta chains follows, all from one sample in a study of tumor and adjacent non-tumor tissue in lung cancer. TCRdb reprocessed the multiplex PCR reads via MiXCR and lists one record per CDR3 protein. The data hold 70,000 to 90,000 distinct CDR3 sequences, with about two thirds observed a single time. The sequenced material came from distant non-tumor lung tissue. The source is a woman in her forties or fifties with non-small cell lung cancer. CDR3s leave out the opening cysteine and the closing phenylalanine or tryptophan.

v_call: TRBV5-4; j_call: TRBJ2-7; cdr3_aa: ASNSSGENYEQY
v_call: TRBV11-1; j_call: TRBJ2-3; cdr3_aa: ASSLAVQGGRDTDTQY
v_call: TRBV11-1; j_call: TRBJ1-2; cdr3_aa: ASSWTGANGYT
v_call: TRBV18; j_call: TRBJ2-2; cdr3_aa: ASSPPEGHNTGELF
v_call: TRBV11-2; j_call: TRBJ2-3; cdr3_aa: ASSLEMWAETTDTQY
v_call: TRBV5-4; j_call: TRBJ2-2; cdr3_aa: VSSRSRGANTGELF
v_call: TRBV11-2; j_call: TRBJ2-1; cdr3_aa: AGSLMILAGDNERF
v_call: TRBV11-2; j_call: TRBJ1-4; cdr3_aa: ASSLTRDTGGRKLF
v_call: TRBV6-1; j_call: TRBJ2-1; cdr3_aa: ASTSRAMMGNEQF
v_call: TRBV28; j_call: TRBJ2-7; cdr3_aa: ASSSRTRAWDQY
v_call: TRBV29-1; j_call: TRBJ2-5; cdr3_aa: SVEEVRTAKETQY
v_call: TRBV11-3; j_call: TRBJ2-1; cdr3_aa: ASSLAGILSHNEQF
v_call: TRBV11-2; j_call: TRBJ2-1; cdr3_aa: ASSFRGRGRSDEQL
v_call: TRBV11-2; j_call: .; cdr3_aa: ASSFVGGGDEQF
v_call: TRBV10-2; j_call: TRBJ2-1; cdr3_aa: ASKEVQGEQF
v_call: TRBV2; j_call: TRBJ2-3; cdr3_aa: ASSEPREGGRRTDTQY
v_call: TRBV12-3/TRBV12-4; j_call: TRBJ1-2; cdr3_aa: ASSLAPNNYGYT
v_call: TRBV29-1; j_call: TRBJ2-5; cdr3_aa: SVQDGQETQY
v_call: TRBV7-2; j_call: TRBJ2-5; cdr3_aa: ASSSSFGRAETQY
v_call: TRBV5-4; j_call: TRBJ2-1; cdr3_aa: ASIFFEGPKGEQF
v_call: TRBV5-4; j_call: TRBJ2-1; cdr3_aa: ASSPGPTSYNEQF
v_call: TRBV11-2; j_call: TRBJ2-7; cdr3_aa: ASNLRILAEESSYEQY
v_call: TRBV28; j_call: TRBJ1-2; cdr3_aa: ASSPPGGHYGYT
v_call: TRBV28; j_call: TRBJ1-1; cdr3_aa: ASSLWRLHKLNEAF
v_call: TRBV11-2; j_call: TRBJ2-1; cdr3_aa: ASILDLSEQF
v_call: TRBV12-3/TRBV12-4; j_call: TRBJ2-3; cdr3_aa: ASSGRTGRRDTQY
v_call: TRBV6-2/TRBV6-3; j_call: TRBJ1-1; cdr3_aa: ANSGDRGWYTEAF
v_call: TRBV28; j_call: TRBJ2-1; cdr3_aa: ARSLVGASSEQF
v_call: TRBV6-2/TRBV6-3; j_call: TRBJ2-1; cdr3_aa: ASSYSRAEQF
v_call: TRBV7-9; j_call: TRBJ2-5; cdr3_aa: ASSLLPTRQSETQY
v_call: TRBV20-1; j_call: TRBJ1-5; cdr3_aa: SARDRGLDQPQH
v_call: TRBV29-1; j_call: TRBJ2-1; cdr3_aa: SVEVGERAKNEQF
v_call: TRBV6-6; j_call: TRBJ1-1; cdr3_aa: ASGRETGHTEAF